The sequence of this T cell receptor (beta chain) was determined in a study of brain metastases from non-small cell lung cancer. The CDR3 has 14 amino acids. V lost 8 bases and J lost 0; bases outside the gene matches: 2. Germline V gene data show CDR1 as KGHSH and CDR2 as LQKENI. Profiling relied on immunoSEQ multiplex PCR, and the TCRdb table lists in-frame clones only, not all of them. In the table there are more than 14,000 clones, around four fifths of which are singletons. The source is a donor aged 40 or over with non-small cell lung cancer. This chain links TRBV18 with TRBJ2-2; 8 bases are a match to TRBD1. The sample was primary lung tumor tissue. The CDR3 DNA sequence: TGTGCCAGCGCGGGACAGGCGAACACCGGGGAGCTGTTTTTT. This codes for CASAGQANTGELFF.